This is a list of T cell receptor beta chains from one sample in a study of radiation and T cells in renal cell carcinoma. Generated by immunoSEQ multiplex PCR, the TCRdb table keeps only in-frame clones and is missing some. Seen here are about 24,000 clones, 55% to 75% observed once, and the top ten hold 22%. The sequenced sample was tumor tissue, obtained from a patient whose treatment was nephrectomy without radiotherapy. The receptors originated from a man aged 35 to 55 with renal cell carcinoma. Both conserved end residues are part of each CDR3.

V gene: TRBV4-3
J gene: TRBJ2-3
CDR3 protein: CASSQDLWGTDTQYF

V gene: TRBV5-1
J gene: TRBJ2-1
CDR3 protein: CASSLQGLGANEQFF

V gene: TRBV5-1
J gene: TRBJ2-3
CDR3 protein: CASSLAGYTTDTQYF

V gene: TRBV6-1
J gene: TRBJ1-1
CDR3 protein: CASNTGGVNTEAFF

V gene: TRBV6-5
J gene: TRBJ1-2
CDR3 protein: CASREGRYGYTF

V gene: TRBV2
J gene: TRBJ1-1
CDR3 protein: CASREQGGGTEAFF

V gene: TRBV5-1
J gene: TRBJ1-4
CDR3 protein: CASSLDTEGKLFF

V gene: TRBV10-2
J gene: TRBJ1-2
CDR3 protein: CASTQGDYGYTF

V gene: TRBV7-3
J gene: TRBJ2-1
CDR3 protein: CASSGGRAPYNEQFF

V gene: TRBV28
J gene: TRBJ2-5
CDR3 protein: CASSSTSGRGGRGETQYF

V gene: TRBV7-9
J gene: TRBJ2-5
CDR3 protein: CASSSGLADETQYF

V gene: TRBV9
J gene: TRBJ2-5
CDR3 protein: CASSVAVSGGPETQYF

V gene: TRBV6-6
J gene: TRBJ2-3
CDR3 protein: CASSYIGGRTDTQYF

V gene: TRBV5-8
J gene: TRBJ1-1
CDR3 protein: CASSLHRGAGTTEAFF

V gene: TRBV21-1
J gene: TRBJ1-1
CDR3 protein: CASSKGADRAEAFF

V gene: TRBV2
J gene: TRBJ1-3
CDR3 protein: CASSFRPATPVRGNTIYF

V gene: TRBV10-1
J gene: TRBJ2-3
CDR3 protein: CASSATSGGTQYF

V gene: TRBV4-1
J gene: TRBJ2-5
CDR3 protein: CASSQPGAGETQYF

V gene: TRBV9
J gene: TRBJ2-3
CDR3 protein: CASSADGTTDTQYF

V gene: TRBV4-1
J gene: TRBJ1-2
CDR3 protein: CASSQARDYGYTF

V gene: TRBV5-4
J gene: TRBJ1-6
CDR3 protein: CASSLLQGAGGSPLHF

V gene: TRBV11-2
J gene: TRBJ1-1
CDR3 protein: CASSLRGPFAMNTEAFF

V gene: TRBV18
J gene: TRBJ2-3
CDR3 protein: CASSPGGVGTDTQYF

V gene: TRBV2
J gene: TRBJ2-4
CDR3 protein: CASSFGSAKNIQYF

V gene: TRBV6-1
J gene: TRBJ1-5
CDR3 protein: CASSETTGSSNQPQHF

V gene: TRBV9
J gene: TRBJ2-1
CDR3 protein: CASSIPRPGSSSSSYNEQFF

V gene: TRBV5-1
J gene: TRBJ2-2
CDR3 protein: CASSGGGSAGELFF

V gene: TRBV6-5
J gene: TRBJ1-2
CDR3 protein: CASTHGGGDGYTF

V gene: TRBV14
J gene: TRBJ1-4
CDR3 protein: CASSRDRMNEKLFF

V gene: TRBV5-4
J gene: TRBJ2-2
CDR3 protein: CASSLRQAGELFF

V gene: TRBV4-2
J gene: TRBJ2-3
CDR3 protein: CASSPEGAASDTQYF

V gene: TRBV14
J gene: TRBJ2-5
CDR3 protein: CASSQDWTGGQETQYF

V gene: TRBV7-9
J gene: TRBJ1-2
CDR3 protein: CASSLRKGERVGGYTF

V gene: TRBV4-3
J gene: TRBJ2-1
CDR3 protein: CASSPFGGGYEQFF

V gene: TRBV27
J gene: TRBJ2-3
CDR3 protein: CASTPRAYTDTQYF

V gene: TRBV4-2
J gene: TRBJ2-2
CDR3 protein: CASSQTQGELFF

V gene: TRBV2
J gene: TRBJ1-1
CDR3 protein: CASSEYRRNTEAFF

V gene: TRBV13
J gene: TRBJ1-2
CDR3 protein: CASSRSPNYGYTF

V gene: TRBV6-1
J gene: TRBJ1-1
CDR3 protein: CASRNLGTLNTEAFF

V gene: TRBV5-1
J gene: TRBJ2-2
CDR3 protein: CASRASGRETGELFF

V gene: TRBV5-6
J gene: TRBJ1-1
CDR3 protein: CASSPFSRDTEAFF

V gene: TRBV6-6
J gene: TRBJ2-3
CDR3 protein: CASTIAGSTDTQYF

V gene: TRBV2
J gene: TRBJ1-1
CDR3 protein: CASREQGRAFF

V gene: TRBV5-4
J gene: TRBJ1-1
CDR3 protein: CASSLYRSTEAFF

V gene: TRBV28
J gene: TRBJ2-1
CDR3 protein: CASLTSGRNEQFF

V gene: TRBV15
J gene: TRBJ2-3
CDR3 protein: CATSRTGSSKDTQYF

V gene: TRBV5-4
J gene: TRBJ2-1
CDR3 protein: CASSSAPTENNEQFF

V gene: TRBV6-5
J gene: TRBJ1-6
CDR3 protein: CASRGGSRSPLHF

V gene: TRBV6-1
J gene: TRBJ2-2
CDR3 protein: CASVTGLVAGELFF

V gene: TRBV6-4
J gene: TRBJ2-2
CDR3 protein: CASSEPRQREAAGELFF